Each of the 31 T cell receptor beta chains below was sequenced from the same sample in a study of cytomegalovirus exposure and HLA in healthy donors. PCR primers comprised 60 Vbeta and 13 Jbeta primers. Only in-frame clones appear in the TCRdb table, and some are missing; sequencing was by immunoSEQ multiplex PCR. Here the sample table reports 200,000 or so clones. Source material: PBMCs. The receptors shown here come from a boy between 10 and 17 years old in good health and CMV-seronegative.

The V call is TRBV9, the J call TRBJ2-1, with 8 bases that match TRBD2. This CDR3 is 16 amino acids long. The germline CDR1 and CDR2 sequences are SGDLS and YYNGEE. V lost 4 bases and J lost 1; bases outside the gene matches: 7. The CDR3 sequence: CASSPTGGSSYNEQFF. The CDR3 DNA sequence: TGTGCCAGCAGCCCGACGGGAGGGTCGTCCTACAATGAGCAGTTCTTC. The whole variable domain, filled in from reference TRBV9 and TRBJ2-1, reads DSGVTQTPKHLITATGQRVTLRCSPRSGDLSVYWYQQSLDQGLQFLIQYYNGEERAKGNILERFSAQQFPDLHSELNLSSLELGDSALYFCASSPTGGSSYNEQFFGPGTRLTVL.

V is TRBV30 and J is TRBJ2-1, with 7 bases matching TRBD2. The CDR3 consists of 14 residues. V was pared by 1 base and J by 11 bases, with 11 bases of the junction left unmatched. Germline CDR1 and CDR2: GTSNPN and SVGIG (reference sequence). The CDR3 DNA reads TGTGCCTGGAGTGCTTTGGCTAGCGGCAAACAGCAGTTCTTC. Protein: CAWSALASGKQQFF.

The J gene is TRBJ1-1, the V gene TRBV5-5; 7 bases align to TRBD1. Germline trimming cut 4 bases from V and 11 bases from J; bases unmatched to any gene: 14. The germline gives CDR1 SGHKS, CDR2 YYEKEE (reference sequence). The CDR3 totals 14 residues. Here the CDR3 reads CASSPGTVQTGAFF. CDR3 nucleotides: TGTGCCAGCAGCCCTGGGACAGTCCAAACGGGGGCTTTCTTT.

The chain is built from TRBV7-9 and TRBJ2-1; 14 bases are shared with TRBD2. After removal of 8 bases from V and 8 bases from J, the junction contained 2 bases not matched to a gene. CDR3 length equals 13 residues. CDR1 is SEHNR and CDR2 is FQNEAQ in the germline V gene (reference sequence). The DNA for the CDR3 is TGTGCCAGCGGGACTAGCGGGGGCGATGAGCAGTTCTTC. This translates into CASGTSGGDEQFF. Full variable domain (missing parts from reference TRBV7-9 and TRBJ2-1): DTGVSQNPRHKITKRGQNVTFRCDPISEHNRLYWYRQTLGQGPEFLTYFQNEAQLEKSRLLSDRFSAERPKGSFSTLEIQRTEQGDSAMYLCASGTSGGDEQFFGPGTRLTVL.

The CDR3: CASSAGTGGYEQYF. The DNA for the CDR3 is TGTGCCAGCAGCGCCGGGACAGGGGGTTACGAGCAGTACTTC. V gene TRBV9 combines with J gene TRBJ2-7; 11 bases are a match to TRBD1. Losses at the gene ends were 3 bases for V and 4 bases for J; bases not matched to a gene: 3. CDR1 SGDLS and CDR2 YYNGEE come from the germline V gene. The CDR3 is 14 amino acids.

J is TRBJ2-7 and V is TRBV5-1; TRBD2 might be the D (5 bases). CDR1 SGHRS and CDR2 YFSETQ come from the germline V gene. The CDR3 sequence is 12 residues long. In DNA form, the CDR3 reads TGCGATAACGGACTGACCCTCTACGAGCAGTACTTC. Translated: CDNGLTLYEQYF.

The gene calls are TRBV7-2 and TRBJ2-1, with 7 bases fitting TRBD2. The CDR3 runs 17 residues. Looked up from germline, CDR1 is SGHTA and CDR2 is FQGNSA. The junction had 8 bases not matched to a gene; V was cut back by 2 bases and J by 1 base. CDR3 protein: CASSLLGGDSSYNEQFF. The CDR3 DNA sequence: TGTGCCAGCAGCTTATTGGGGGGGGACTCTTCCTACAATGAGCAGTTCTTC.

The chain carries TRBV28 and TRBJ2-3, with a weak D call TRBD2 (6 bases). From germline, CDR1 is MDHEN and CDR2 SYDVKM. CDR3 length equals 13 residues. Trimming shortened V by 2 bases and J by 3 bases, and 6 bases separated the two germline ends. The CDR3 DNA is TGTGCCAGCAGTTTAGGGGGGACAGATACGCAGTATTTT. Amino acid sequence: CASSLGGTDTQYF.

The chain carries TRBV6-6 and TRBJ2-3; 10 bases fit TRBD1. Unmatched junction bases numbered 6, after V lost 7 bases and J lost 2 bases. This CDR3 is built from 15 residues. CDR1 MNHNY and CDR2 SVGAGI come from the germline V gene (reference sequence). The CDR3 bases are TGTGCCAGCACCAGCGGACAGGGGGTCACAGATACGCAGTATTTT. Its protein product is CASTSGQGVTDTQYF.

The chain links TRBV2 to TRBJ2-2; 12 bases agree with TRBD1. Per germline, CDR1 SNHLY and CDR2 FYNNEI. The trim removed 8 bases at V and 5 bases at J, leaving 6 bases unmatched. This CDR3 contains 15 residues. DNA for the CDR3: TGTGCCAGCCTGGGACAGGGGGCTGGAACCGGGGAGCTGTTTTTT. Amino acid sequence: CASLGQGAGTGELFF.

The genes are TRBV19 and TRBJ2-1, with 7 bases identical to TRBD1. Germline values: CDR1 LNHDA, CDR2 SQIVND (reference sequence). The CDR3 has 15 residues. Trimming at V came to 2 bases and at J to 7 bases, leaving 8 bases not matched to a gene. CDR3 nucleotide sequence: TGTGCCAGTAGTATAAGAGTGACCAGGGGGAATGAGCAGTTCTTC. This sequence encodes CASSIRVTRGNEQFF.

The V and J genes are TRBV5-8 and TRBJ1-2; D may be TRBD1 (6 bases). V was trimmed by 3 bases and J by 9 bases, leaving 9 bases between them. CDR1 is SGHTS, CDR2 YDEGEE, per germline. The CDR3 runs 11 residues. The CDR3 protein is CASSYRVSYTF. CDR3 DNA sequence: TGTGCCAGCAGCTACAGGGTCAGCTACACCTTC.

The chain links TRBV15 to TRBJ2-5; 8 positions agree with TRBD2. V gave up 5 bases and J gave up 3 bases; unmatched junction bases: 2. Germline lookup yields CDR1 LNHNV and CDR2 YYDKDF (reference sequence). The CDR3 totals 13 residues. The CDR3 protein is CATSDGGEETQYF. For the CDR3, the DNA is TGTGCCACCAGCGACGGGGGGGAAGAGACCCAGTACTTC.

The chain uses TRBV19 and TRBJ1-1; D uncertain. Germline V lookup: CDR1 LNHDA, CDR2 SQIVND (reference sequence). The CDR3 totals 15 residues. The V and J ends lost 8 bases and 0 bases respectively, with 16 bases between them. The CDR3 bases are TGTGCCAGTGTACACGGGGAAGTTATGAACACTGAAGCTTTCTTT. It specifies CASVHGEVMNTEAFF.

The CDR3 here is CASSLAGGERSPLHF. As DNA, the CDR3 is TGCGCCAGCAGCTTAGCAGGGGGCGAACGCTCACCCCTCCACTTT. This chain connects TRBV5-1 to TRBJ1-6; 8 nucleotides align to TRBD1. V was clipped by 2 bases and J by 10 bases; unmatched bases: 8. Germline lookup yields CDR1 SGHRS and CDR2 YFSETQ. The CDR3 spans 15 residues.

This chain connects TRBV4-1 to TRBJ2-2, with 8 bases lining up with TRBD1. V shed 4 bases, J shed 6 bases, and the junction held 10 bases outside the gene matches. The CDR3 contains 16 residues. CDR1 and CDR2 from the germline V gene are MGHRA and YSYEKL. The CDR3 protein is CASSPPQGALSGELFF. The CDR3 nucleotides are TGCGCCAGCAGCCCTCCCCAGGGGGCCTTGTCCGGGGAGCTGTTTTTT.

This rearrangement joins TRBV25-1 to TRBJ1-2; D gene ambiguous. CDR3 length: 13 residues. Looked up from germline, CDR1 is MGHDK and CDR2 is SYGVNS. The V end was cut by 3 bases, the J end by 7 bases, with 12 bases between. The CDR3 region is CASSDRRATGYTF. The CDR3 coding sequence is TGTGCCAGCAGTGACAGGAGGGCTACTGGCTACACCTTC.

The CDR3 sequence: CASRPTGTRASTDTQYF. The CDR3 region has the DNA TGCGCCAGCAGGCCTACCGGGACTAGGGCCAGCACAGATACGCAGTATTTT. The chain combines TRBV5-1 with TRBJ2-3, with TRBD2 identical over 8 bases. The CDR3 spans 17 residues. The V segment lost 5 bases and the J segment 0 bases; nucleotides outside the gene matches: 11. CDR1 is SGHRS, CDR2 YFSETQ, per germline.

CDR3 coding DNA: TGTGCCAGCAGCCTGAGGACAGGGGTGAACACTGAAGCTTTCTTT. This gives the protein CASSLRTGVNTEAFF. V and J are TRBV7-9 and TRBJ1-1; TRBD1 matches 9 bases. Germline V gene data show CDR1 as SEHNR and CDR2 as FQNEAQ (reference sequence). V dropped 5 bases and J dropped 0; count of bases not matched to a gene: 4. The CDR3 sequence is 15 residues long.

The CDR3 coding sequence is TGTGCCAGCAGCCTGGTTCTCTCTGGAAACACCATATATTTT. Translation gives CASSLVLSGNTIYF. The J gene is TRBJ1-3, the V gene TRBV5-5; D ambiguous. This CDR3 comprises 14 residues. Germline CDR1 SGHKS, CDR2 YYEKEE (reference sequence). The V end was cut by 4 bases, the J end by 0 bases, with 8 bases between.

The rearrangement joins TRBV19 to TRBJ1-5; possible D gene TRBD1, 6 bases. The ends were cut back, 3 bases at V and 5 bases at J, with 8 bases in the middle. The CDR3 is 13 residues long. CDR1 and CDR2 from the germline V gene are LNHDA and SQIVND (reference sequence). DNA of the CDR3: TGTGCCAGTAGTATGGACAGTTATCAGCCCCAGCATTTT. Translated: CASSMDSYQPQHF.

V gene TRBV6-5 combines with J gene TRBJ2-1, with 7 nucleotides matching TRBD2. CDR3 length: 12 amino acids. Unmatched junction bases numbered 3, after V lost 6 bases and J lost 7 bases. CDR1 MNHEY and CDR2 SVGAGI come from the germline V gene. CDR3 protein: CASSVGGNEQFF. The DNA of the CDR3 is TGTGCCAGCAGCGTCGGGGGGAATGAGCAGTTCTTC.

The V gene is TRBV6-6, the J gene TRBJ1-4, with TRBD1 matching 7 bases. Germline CDR1 is MNHNY and CDR2 is SVGAGI (reference sequence). V dropped 7 bases and J dropped 7; count of bases not matched to a gene: 12. CDR3 length: 15 amino acids. The CDR3 spells CASTSELQGFEKLFF. In nucleotides, the CDR3 is TGTGCCAGCACCTCCGAGCTACAGGGGTTTGAAAAACTGTTTTTT.

V and J are TRBV2 and TRBJ2-5; D possibly corresponds to TRBD2 (6 bases). TRBJ2-7 matches the DNA end more closely, so the J call is doubtful. The germline CDR1 and CDR2 sequences are SNHLY and FYNNEI. The CDR3 covers 15 residues. Here the CDR3 DNA reads TGTGCCAGCAGACTAAGACTAGGGAGCTCCTACGAGCAGTACTTC. Encoded protein: CASRLRLGSSYEQYF.

V is TRBV7-9 and J is TRBJ2-1; D not resolved. Germline CDR1 and CDR2: SEHNR and FQNEAQ (reference sequence). V lost 5 bases, J lost 0 bases, and 5 bases lay in between. The CDR3 extends over 13 amino acids. CDR3: CASSPSSYNEQFF. In nucleotides, the CDR3 is TGTGCCAGCAGCCCGAGCTCCTACAATGAGCAGTTCTTC. Drawing the rest from reference TRBV7-9 and TRBJ2-1, the complete variable domain is DTGVSQNPRHKITKRGQNVTFRCDPISEHNRLYWYRQTLGQGPEFLTYFQNEAQLEKSRLLSDRFSAERPKGSFSTLEIQRTEQGDSAMYLCASSPSSYNEQFFGPGTRLTVL.

J is TRBJ2-5 and V is TRBV5-1, with TRBD1 matching 7 bases. The DNA end is a closer match to TRBJ2-7, so the J assignment may be wrong. This CDR3 comprises 15 residues. Germline V gives CDR1 SGHRS, CDR2 YFSETQ. In nucleotides, the CDR3 is TGCGCCAGCAGCTTGGCCCGGACAGGCAATTACGAGCAGTACTTC. It codes for CASSLARTGNYEQYF.

The V and J genes are TRBV4-2 and TRBJ2-7; TRBD2 agrees at 10 bases. Germline V CDR1 and CDR2: LGHNA, YNFKEQ. The CDR3 contains 14 residues. V dropped 5 bases and J dropped 3; count of bases not matched to a gene: 4. This chain's CDR3 is CASSSSSGGYEQYF. The CDR3 DNA reads as TGTGCCAGCAGCTCGTCTAGCGGGGGCTACGAGCAGTACTTC.

CDR3 sequence reads: CASSPAGQNYGYTF. The CDR3 nucleotides are TGTGCCAGCTCACCAGCTGGACAGAACTATGGCTACACCTTC. The rearrangement joins TRBV18 to TRBJ1-2; possibly TRBD1 for D (6 bases). With 2 bases removed from V and 2 bases from J, the gap between germline ends came to 9 bases. The CDR3 consists of 14 residues. Looked up from germline, CDR1 is KGHSH and CDR2 is LQKENI. Supplemented by reference TRBV18 and TRBJ1-2, the full variable domain reads NAGVMQNPRHLVRRRGQEARLRCSPMKGHSHVYWYRQLPEEGLKFMVYLQKENIIDESGMPKERFSAEFPKEGPSILRIQQVVRGDSAAYFCASSPAGQNYGYTFGSGTRLTVV.

The CDR3: CASSLWRGSSYEQYF. The DNA for the CDR3 is TGTGCCAGCAGCTTGTGGAGGGGAAGCTCCTACGAGCAGTACTTC. The V and J genes are TRBV7-8 and TRBJ2-7; D is possibly TRBD2 (6 bases). Per germline, CDR1 SGHVS and CDR2 FQNEAQ. The CDR3 sequence is 15 residues long. V was pared by 3 bases and J by 0 bases, with 12 bases between.

The chain carries TRBV19 and TRBJ1-4; D is unresolved. The CDR3 has 13 amino acids. The V end lost 5 bases, the J end lost 8 bases, and 12 bases lay between the germline ends. Germline V lookup: CDR1 LNHDA, CDR2 SQIVND (reference sequence). The DNA of the CDR3 is TGTGCCAGTAGTTATGGCCGGGGAGAAAAACTGTTTTTT. This translates into CASSYGRGEKLFF.

The CDR3 coding sequence is TGTGCCAGCAGCAACACAGGGGCTGGGGCCAACGTCCTGACTTTC. It specifies CASSNTGAGANVLTF. This rearrangement joins TRBV6-6 to TRBJ2-6; 7 bases line up with TRBD1. CDR1 is MNHNY and CDR2 is SVGAGI in the germline V gene (reference sequence). This CDR3 comprises 15 residues. Trimming cost V 6 bases and J 2 bases; bases outside gene matches: 4.